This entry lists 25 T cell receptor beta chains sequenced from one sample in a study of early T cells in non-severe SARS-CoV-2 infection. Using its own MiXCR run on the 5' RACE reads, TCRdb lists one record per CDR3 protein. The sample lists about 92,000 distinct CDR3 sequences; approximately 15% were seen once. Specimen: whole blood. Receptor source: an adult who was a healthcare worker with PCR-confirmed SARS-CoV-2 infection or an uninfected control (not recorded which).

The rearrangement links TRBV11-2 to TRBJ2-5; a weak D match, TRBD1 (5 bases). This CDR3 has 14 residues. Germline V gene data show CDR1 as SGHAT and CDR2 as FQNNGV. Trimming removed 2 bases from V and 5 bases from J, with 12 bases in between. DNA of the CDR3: TGTGCCAGCAGCTTAAACCCAGGGCTGGAGACCCAGTACTTC. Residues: CASSLNPGLETQYF.

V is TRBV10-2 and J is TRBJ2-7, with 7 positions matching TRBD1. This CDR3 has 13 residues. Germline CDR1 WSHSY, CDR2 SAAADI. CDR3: CASKDRAEPDITV. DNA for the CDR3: TGCGCCAGCAAAGACAGGGCGGAACCTGATATTACCGTC.

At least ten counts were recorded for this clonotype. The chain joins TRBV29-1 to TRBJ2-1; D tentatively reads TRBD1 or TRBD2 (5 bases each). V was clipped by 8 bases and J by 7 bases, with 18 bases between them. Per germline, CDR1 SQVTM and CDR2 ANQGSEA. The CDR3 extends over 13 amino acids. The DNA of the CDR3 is TGCAGCATATACGGGGCCGAGCGGAATGAGCAGTTCTTC. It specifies CSIYGAERNEQFF.

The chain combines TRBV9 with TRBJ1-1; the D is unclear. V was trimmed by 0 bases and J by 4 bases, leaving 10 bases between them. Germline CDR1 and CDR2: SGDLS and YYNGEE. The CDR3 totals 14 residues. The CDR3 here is CASSVAQRVTEAFF. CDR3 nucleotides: TGTGCCAGCAGCGTAGCCCAAAGGGTCACTGAAGCTTTCTTT.

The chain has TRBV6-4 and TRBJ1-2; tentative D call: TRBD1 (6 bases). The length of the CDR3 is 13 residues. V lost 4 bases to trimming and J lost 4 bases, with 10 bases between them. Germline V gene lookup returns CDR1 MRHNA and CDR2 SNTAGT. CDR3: CASSVDRSYGYTF. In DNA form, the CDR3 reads TGTGCCAGCAGTGTGGACAGAAGCTATGGCTACACCTTC.

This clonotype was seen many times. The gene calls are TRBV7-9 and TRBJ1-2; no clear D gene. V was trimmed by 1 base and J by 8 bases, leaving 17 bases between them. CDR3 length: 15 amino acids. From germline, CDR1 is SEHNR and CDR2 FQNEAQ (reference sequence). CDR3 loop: CASSLDSARFRGYTF. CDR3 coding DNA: TGTGCCAGCAGCTTAGACAGTGCCCGTTTTCGAGGCTACACCTTC.

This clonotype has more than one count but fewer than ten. Here the CDR3 DNA reads TGTGCCAGCAGTTTACCATCGGCCCAGGGCAGAGCTTTCTTT. Its translation is CASSLPSAQGRAFF. The chain joins TRBV12-3 or TRBV12-4 to TRBJ1-1; weak D call: TRBD1 (5 bases). Trimming removed 2 bases from V and 10 bases from J, with 17 bases in between. CDR3 size: 14 residues.

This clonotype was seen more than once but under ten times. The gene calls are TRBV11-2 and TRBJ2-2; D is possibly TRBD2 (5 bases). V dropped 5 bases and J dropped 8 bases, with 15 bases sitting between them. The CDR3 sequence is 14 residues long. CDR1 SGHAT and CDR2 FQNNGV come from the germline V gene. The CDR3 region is CASSQEVQRGELFF. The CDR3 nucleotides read TGTGCCAGCAGCCAAGAGGTTCAGCGGGGGGAGCTGTTTTTT.

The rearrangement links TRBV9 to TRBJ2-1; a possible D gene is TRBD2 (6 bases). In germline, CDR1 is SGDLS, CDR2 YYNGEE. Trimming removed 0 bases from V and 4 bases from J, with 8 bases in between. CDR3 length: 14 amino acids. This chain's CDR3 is CASSVDGTYNEQFF. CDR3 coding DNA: TGTGCCAGCAGCGTAGATGGGACTTACAATGAGCAGTTCTTC.

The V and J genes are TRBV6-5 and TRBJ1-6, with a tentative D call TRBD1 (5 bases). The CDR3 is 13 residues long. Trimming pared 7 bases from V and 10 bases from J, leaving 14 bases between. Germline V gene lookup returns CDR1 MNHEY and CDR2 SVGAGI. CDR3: CASNPGSGSPLHF. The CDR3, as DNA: TGTGCCAGCAACCCAGGGTCAGGGTCACCCCTCCACTTT.

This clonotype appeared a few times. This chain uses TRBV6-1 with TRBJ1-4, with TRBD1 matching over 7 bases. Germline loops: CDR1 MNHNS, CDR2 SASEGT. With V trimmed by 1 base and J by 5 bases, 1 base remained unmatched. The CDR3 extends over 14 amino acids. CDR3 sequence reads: CASSEGTGNEKLFF. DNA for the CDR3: TGTGCCAGCAGTGAAGGGACAGGCAATGAAAAACTGTTTTTT.

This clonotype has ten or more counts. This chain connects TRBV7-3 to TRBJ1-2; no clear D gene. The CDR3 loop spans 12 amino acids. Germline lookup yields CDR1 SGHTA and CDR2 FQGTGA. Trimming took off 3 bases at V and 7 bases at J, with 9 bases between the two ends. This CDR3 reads CASSLKPGGYTF. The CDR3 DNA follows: TGTGCCAGCAGCTTGAAACCTGGTGGCTACACCTTC.

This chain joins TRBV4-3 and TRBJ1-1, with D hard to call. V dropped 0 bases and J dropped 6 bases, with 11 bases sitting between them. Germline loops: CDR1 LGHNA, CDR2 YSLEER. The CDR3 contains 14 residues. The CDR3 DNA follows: TGCGCCAGCAGCCAAGAGCCGGGAACGGCTGAAGCTTTCTTT. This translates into CASSQEPGTAEAFF.

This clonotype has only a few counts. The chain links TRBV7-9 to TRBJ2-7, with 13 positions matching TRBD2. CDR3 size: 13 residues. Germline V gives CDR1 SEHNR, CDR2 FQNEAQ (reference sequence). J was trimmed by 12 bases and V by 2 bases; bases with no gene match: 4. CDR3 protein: CASSLTSGGAAYF. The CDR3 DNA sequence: TGTGCCAGCAGCTTAACTAGCGGGGGGGCTGCGTACTTC.

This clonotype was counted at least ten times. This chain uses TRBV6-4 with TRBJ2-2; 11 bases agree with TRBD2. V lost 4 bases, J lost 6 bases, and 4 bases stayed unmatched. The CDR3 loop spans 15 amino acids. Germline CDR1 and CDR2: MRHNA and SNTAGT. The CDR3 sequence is CASSVGLAGSGELFF. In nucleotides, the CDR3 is TGTGCCAGCAGTGTTGGACTAGCGGGTTCCGGGGAGCTGTTTTTT.

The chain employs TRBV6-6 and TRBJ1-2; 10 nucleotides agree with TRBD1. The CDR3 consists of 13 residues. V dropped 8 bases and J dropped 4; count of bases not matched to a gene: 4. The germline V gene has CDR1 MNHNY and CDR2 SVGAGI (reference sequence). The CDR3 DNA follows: TGTGCCAGCGGGACAGGGGCTGTCTATGGCTACACCTTC. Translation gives CASGTGAVYGYTF.

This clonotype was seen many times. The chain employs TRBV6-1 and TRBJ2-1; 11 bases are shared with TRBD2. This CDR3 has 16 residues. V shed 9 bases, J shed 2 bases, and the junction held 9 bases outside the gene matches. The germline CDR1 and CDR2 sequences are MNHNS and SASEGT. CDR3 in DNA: TGTGCCAGTAGATCCGGGACTAGCGGAACCTACAATGAGCAGTTCTTC. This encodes CASRSGTSGTYNEQFF.

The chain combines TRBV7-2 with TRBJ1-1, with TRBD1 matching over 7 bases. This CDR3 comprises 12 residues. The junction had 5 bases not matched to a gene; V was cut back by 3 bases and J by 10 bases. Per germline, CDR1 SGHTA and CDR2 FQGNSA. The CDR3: CASSFSGGVAFF. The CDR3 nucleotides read TGTGCCAGCAGCTTCTCAGGGGGAGTAGCTTTCTTT.

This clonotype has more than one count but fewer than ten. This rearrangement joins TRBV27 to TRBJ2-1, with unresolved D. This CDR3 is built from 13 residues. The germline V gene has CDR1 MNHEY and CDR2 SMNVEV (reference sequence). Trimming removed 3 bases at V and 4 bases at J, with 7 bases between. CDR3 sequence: CASSFGRYNEQFF. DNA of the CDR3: TGTGCCAGCAGTTTTGGGCGGTACAATGAGCAGTTCTTC.

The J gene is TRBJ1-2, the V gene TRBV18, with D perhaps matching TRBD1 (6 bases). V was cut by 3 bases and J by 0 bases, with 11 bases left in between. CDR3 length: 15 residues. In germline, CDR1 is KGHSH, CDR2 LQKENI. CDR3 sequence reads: CASSPSAGANYGYTF. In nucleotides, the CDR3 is TGTGCCAGCTCACCGTCGGCAGGGGCTAACTATGGCTACACCTTC.

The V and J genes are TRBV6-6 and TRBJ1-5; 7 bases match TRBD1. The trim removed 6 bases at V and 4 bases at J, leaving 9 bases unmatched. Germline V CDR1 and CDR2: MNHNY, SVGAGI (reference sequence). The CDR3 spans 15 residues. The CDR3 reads CASSQGGDLNQPQHF. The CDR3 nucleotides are TGTGCCAGCAGCCAGGGGGGGGACTTAAATCAGCCCCAGCATTTT.

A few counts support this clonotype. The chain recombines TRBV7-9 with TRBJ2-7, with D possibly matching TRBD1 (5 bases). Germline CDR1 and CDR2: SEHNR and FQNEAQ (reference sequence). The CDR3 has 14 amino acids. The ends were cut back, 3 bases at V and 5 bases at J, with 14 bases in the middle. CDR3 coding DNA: TGTGCCAGCAGCTTTTCTGGGGCGGTCCACGAGCAGTACTTC. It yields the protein CASSFSGAVHEQYF.

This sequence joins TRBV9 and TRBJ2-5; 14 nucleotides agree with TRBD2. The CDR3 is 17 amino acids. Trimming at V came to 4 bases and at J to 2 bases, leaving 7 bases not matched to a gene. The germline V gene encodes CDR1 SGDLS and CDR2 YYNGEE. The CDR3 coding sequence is TGTGCCAGCAGCCCCCGACTAGCGGGGGGGTCACAAGAGACCCAGTACTTC. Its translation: CASSPRLAGGSQETQYF. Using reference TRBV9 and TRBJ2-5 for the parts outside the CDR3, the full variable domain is DSGVTQTPKHLITATGQRVTLRCSPRSGDLSVYWYQQSLDQGLQFLIQYYNGEERAKGNILERFSAQQFPDLHSELNLSSLELGDSALYFCASSPRLAGGSQETQYFGPGTRLLVL.

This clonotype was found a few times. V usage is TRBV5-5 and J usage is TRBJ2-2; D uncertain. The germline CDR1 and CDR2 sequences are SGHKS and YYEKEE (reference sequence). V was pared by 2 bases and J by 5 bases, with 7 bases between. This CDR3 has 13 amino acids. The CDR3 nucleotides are TGTGCCAGCAGCTTAATGGGAACCGGGGAGCTGTTTTTT. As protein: CASSLMGTGELFF.

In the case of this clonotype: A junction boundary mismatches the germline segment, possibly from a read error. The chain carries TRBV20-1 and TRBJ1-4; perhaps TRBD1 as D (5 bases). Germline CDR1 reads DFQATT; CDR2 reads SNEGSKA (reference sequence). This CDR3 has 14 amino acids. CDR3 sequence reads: CSARDPRDNEKLIF. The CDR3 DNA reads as TGCAGTGCTAGAGATCCCAGGGATAATGAAAAACTGATTTTT.